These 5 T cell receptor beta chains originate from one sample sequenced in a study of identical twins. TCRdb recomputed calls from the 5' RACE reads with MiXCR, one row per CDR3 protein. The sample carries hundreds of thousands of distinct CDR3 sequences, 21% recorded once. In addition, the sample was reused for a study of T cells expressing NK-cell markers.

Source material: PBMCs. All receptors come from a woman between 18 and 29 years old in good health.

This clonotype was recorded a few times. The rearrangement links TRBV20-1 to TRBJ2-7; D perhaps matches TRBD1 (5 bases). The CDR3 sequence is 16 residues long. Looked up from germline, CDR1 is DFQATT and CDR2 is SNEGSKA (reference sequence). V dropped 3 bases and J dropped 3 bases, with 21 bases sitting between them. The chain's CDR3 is CSARKQVLGSIYEQYF. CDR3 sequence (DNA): TGCAGTGCTAGGAAACAGGTCTTAGGCTCTATCTACGAGCAGTACTTC.

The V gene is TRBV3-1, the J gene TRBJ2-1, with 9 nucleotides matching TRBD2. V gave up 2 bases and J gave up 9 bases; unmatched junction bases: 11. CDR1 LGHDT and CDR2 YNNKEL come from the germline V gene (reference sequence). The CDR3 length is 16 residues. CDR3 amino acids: CASSQNLAGREVEQFF. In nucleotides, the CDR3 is TGTGCCAGCAGCCAAAACCTAGCGGGGCGTGAGGTTGAGCAGTTCTTC.

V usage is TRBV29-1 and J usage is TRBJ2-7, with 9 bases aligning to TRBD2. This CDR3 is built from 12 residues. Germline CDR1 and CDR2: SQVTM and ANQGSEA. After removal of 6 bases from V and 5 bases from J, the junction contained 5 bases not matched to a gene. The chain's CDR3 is CSVVAGVDEQYF. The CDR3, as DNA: TGCAGCGTGGTAGCGGGAGTAGACGAGCAGTACTTC.

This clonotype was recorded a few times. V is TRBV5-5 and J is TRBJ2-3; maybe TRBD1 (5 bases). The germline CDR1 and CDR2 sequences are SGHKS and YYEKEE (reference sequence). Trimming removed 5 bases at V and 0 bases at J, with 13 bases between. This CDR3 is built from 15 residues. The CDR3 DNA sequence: TGTGCCAGCAGTTTGCCGCCAGGGAGCACAGATACGCAGTATTTT. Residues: CASSLPPGSTDTQYF.

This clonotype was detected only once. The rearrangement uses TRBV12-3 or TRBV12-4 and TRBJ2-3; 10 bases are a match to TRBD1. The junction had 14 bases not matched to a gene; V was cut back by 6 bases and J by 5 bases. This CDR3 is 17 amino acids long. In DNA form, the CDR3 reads TGTGCCAGCAGGGAAGGACAGGGGGAGGGGGCCCAAGATACGCAGTATTTT. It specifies CASREGQGEGAQDTQYF.